The clone carrying this T cell receptor beta chain was seen once. The antigen is undetermined. The sample comes from a study of Ad26.COV2.S vaccination and SARS-CoV-2 variants. The wider study: Participant was drawn from the COV1001 Ad26.COV2.S trial arm. Whole-study results and caveats: TCR breadth and depth estimates may have understated total T cell responses.

The assay was immunoSEQ multiplex PCR, and TCRdb's table has in-frame clones only and misses some. The table lists a few hundred thousand clones, 90% of them singletons. Germline CDR1 MDHEN, CDR2 SYDVKM. The J segment lost 0 bases and the V segment lost 5 bases, leaving 6 bases of the junction unmatched. This CDR3 is 15 amino acids long. The treatment was: 15 to 20 received Ad26.COV2.S at low or high dose, single or two shots; 5 received placebo; per-sample allocation not given. At day 63 after the first vaccine or placebo injection, samples were drawn. The input for sequencing was peripheral blood, taken in a trial of Ad26.COV2.S vaccine versus placebo. The TCR was taken from a person aged 18 to 59 who received the Ad26.COV2.S COVID-19 vaccine or a placebo. The chain employs TRBV28 and TRBJ2-7; 8 bases line up with TRBD1. CDR3 DNA sequence: TGTGCCAGCAGTGAGCCGGGGACAGGCTCCTACGAGCAGTACTTC. Translated, it gives CASSEPGTGSYEQYF.